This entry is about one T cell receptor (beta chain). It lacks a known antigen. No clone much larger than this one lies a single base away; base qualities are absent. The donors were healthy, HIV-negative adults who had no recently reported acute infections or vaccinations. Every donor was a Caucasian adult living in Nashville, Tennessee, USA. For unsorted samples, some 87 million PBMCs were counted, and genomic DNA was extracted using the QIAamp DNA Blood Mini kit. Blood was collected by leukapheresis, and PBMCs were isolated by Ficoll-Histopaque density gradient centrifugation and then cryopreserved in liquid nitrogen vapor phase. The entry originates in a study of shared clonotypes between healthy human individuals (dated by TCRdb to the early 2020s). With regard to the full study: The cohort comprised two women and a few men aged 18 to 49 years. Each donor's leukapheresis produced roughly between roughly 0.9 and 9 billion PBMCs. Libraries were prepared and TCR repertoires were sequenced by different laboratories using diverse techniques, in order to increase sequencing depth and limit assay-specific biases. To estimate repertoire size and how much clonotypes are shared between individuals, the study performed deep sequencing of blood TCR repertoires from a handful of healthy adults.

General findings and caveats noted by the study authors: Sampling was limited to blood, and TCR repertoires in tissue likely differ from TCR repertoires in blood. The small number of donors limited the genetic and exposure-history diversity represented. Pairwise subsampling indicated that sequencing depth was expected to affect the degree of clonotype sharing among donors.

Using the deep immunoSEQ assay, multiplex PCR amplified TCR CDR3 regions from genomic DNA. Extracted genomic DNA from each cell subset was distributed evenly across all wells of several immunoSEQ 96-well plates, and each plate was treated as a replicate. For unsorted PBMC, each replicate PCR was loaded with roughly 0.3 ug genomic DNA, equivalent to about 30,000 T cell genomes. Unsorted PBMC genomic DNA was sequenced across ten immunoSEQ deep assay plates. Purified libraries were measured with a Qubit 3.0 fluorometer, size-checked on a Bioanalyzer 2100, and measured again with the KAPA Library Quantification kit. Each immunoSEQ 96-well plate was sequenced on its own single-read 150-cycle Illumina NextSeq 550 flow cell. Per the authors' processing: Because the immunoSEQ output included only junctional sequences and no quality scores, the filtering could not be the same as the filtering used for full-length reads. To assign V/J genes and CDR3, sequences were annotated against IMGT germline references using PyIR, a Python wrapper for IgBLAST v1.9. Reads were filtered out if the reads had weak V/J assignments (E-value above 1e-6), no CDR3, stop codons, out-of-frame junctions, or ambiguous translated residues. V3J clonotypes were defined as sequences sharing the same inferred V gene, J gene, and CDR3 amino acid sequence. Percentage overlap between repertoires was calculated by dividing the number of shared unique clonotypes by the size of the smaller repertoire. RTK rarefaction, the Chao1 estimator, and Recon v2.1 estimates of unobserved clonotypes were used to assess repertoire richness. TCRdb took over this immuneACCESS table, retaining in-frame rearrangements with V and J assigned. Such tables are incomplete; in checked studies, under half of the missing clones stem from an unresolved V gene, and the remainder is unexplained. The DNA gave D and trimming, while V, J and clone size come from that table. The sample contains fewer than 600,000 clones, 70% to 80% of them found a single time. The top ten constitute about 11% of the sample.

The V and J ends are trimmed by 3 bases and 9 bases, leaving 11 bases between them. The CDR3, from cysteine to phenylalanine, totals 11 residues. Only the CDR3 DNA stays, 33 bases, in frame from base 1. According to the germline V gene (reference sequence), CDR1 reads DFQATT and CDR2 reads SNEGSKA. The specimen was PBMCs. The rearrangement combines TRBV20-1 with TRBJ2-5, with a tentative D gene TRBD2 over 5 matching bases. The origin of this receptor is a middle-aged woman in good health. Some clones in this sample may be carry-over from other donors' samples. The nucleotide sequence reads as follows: TGCAGTGCTAGGAAGGGAGTTTCCCAGTACTTC. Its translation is CSARKGVSQYF.